Each of the 3 T cell receptor beta chains below was sequenced from the same sample in a study of liver allograft versus peripheral blood T cells. At the level of the study: Comparative analysis was performed on T cell receptor repertoires from transplanted livers and from recipients' peripheral blood.

One entry per CDR3 protein, called by TCRdb with MiXCR from the reads. The sample includes over 9,000 distinct CDR3 sequences, around 26% seen only once; the top ten take roughly 8%. These TCRs come from a human patient who had a liver transplant. Certain T cells may be donor cells from the graft.

The chain has TRBV2 and TRBJ1-3; possible D gene TRBD1, 5 bases. The germline gives CDR1 SNHLY, CDR2 FYNNEI. V was shortened by 4 bases and J by 0 bases, with 16 bases between the two germline ends. This CDR3 contains 17 residues. CDR3 sequence reads: CASSATRQFSSGNTIYF. CDR3 bases: TGTGCCAGCAGTGCCACGAGACAGTTTAGCTCTGGAAACACCATATATTTT.

This clonotype appeared many times. This chain links TRBV6-5 with TRBJ1-2, with D possibly matching TRBD1 (6 bases). In germline, CDR1 is MNHEY, CDR2 SVGAGI. V lost 6 bases to trimming and J lost 3 bases, with 11 bases between them. The CDR3 covers 13 residues. CDR3 coding DNA: TGTGCCAGCAGATTAAACAGGGACTATGGCTACACCTTC. This sequence encodes CASRLNRDYGYTF.

This clonotype was recorded a few times. The chain uses TRBV5-6 and TRBJ2-7; weak D call: TRBD2 (6 bases). Germline loops: CDR1 SGHDT, CDR2 YYEEEE. V dropped 2 bases and J dropped 0 bases, with 12 bases sitting between them. This CDR3 has 15 residues. This CDR3 reads CASSLLAFLSYEQYF. CDR3 DNA: TGTGCCAGCAGCTTACTAGCTTTCCTCTCCTACGAGCAGTACTTC.